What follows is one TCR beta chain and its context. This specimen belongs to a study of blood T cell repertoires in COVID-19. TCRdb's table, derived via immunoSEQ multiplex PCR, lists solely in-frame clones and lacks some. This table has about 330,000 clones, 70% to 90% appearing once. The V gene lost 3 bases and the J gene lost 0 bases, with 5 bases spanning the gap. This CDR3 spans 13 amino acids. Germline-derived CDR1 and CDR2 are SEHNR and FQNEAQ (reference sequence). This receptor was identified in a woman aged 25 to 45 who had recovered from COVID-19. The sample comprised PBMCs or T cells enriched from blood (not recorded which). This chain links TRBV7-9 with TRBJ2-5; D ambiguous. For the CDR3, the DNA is TGTGCCAGCAGCTTCGACAACCAAGAGACCCAGTACTTC. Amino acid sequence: CASSFDNQETQYF.